This T cell receptor beta chain was observed in a study of human T cells and chemical hapten exposure. Background on the study: On roughly 2 cm by roughly 2 cm of upper inner arm skin, sensitization was performed with 2% DPC.

This clonotype came up a few times. This sample's time point: patch test 1, 2 weeks after DPC sensitization. Described treatment: therapeutic diphenylcyclopropenone sensitization with weekly scalp DPC. Individual cDNA molecules (in the library) carried attached unique molecular identifiers. TCRdb re-analysed the RACE reads in MiXCR, keeping a single row per CDR3 protein. The sample has around 340,000 distinct CDR3 sequences; about 7% are singletons. The CDR3 loop spans 13 amino acids. Germline values: CDR1 MDHEN, CDR2 SYDVKM. The V gene end was trimmed by 7 bases and the J gene end by 8 bases; junction bases not matched to a gene: 4.

The receptor comes from a woman in her late teens or twenties with alopecia areata. Some clones in this sample may be carry-over from other donors' samples. The rearrangement links TRBV28 to TRBJ2-1; TRBD2 matches 11 bases. Sequencing used whole blood, obtained in connection with sensitization to the hapten diphenylcyclopropenone (DPC). CDR3 DNA sequence: TGTGCCAGCACTAGCGGGGGGAGGGATGAGCAGTTCTTC. Translating it yields CASTSGGRDEQFF.